This TCR beta chain was captured in a study of T cell responses to AZD1222 COVID-19 vaccine. The V and J ends lost 0 bases and 4 bases respectively, with 7 bases between them. Looked up from germline, CDR1 is LGHNA and CDR2 is YSLEER. CDR3 size: 13 residues. As for this clone: Its matching antigen is unknown.

General observations from the study: Reportedly, nearly half the spike-specific TCRs target unmutated variant regions. Samples come after the peak T cell response, not at day 14.

Clones were read by immunoSEQ multiplex PCR, and TCRdb kept only the in-frame ones, dropping some. The sample has some 170,000 clones; about nine tenths are singletons. This TCR was sampled from an adult who received the MenACWY meningococcal vaccine as a control. Sequenced here: peripheral blood, sampled 28 days after the second dose of the MenACWY control vaccine. The chain recombines TRBV4-3 with TRBJ2-7, with D perhaps TRBD2 (5 bases). The CDR3 is CASSQERGYEQYF. The CDR3 DNA is TGCGCCAGCAGCCAAGAACGGGGATACGAGCAGTACTTC.